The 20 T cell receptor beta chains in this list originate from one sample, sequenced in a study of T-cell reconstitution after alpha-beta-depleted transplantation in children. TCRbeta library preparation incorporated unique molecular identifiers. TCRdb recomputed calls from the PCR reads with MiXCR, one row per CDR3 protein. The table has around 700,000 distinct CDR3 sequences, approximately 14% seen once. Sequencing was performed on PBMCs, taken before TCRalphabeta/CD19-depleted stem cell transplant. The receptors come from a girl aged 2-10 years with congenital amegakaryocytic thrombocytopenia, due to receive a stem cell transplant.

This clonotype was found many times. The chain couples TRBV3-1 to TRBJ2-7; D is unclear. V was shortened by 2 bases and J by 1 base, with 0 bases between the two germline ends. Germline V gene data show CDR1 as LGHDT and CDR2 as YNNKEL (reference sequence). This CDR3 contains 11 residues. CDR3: CASSQSYEQYF. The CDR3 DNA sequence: TGTGCCAGCAGCCAATCCTACGAGCAGTACTTC.

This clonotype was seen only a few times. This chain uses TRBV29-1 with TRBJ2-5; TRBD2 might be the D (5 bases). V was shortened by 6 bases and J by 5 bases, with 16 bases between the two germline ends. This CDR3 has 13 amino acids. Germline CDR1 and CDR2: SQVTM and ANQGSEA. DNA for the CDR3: TGCAGCGTCCGTTCTTTCGGGGTGGAGACCCAGTACTTC. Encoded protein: CSVRSFGVETQYF. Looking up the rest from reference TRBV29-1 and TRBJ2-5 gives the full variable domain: SAVISQKPSRDICQRGTSLTIQCQVDSQVTMMFWYRQQPGQSLTLIATANQGSEATYESGFVIDKFPISRPNLTFSTLTVSNMSPEDSSIYLCSVRSFGVETQYFGPGTRLLVL.

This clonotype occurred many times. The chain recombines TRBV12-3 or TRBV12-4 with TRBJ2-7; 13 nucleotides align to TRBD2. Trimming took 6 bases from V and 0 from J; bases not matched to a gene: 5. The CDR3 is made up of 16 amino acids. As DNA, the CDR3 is TGTGCCAGCAGCCTGGGACTAGCGGGATTCTCCTACGAGCAGTACTTC. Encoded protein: CASSLGLAGFSYEQYF.

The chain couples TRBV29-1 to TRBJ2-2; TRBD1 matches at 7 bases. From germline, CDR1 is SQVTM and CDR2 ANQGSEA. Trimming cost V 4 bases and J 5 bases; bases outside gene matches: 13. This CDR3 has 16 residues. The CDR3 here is CSVGKPGTEDTGELFF. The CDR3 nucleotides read TGCAGCGTTGGGAAGCCCGGGACAGAGGATACCGGGGAGCTGTTTTTT.

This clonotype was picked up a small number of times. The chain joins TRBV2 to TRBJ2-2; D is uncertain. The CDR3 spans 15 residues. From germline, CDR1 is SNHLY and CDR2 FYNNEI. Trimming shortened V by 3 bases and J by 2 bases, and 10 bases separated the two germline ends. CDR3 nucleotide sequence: TGTGCCAGCAGTGAGCACGGCGATAACACCGGGGAGCTGTTTTTT. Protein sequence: CASSEHGDNTGELFF.

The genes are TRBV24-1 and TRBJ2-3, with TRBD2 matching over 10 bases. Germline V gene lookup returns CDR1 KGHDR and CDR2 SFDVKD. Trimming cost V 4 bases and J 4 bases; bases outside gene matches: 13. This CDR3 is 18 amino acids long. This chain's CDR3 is CATSDSHVAGGYPDTQYF. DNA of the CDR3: TGTGCCACCAGTGACTCCCATGTAGCGGGAGGTTATCCAGATACGCAGTATTTT.

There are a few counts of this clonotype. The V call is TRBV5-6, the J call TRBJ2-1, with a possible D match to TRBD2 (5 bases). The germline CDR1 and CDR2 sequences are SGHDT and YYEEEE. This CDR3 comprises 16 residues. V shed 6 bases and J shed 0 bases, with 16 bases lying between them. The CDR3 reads CASTPGYGSSYNEQFF. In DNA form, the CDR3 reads TGTGCCAGCACCCCGGGGTACGGAAGCTCCTACAATGAGCAGTTCTTC. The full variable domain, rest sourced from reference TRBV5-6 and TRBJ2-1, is DAGVTQSPTHLIKTRGQQVTLRCSPKSGHDTVSWYQQALGQGPQFIFQYYEEEERQRGNFPDRFSGHQFPNYSSELNVNALLLGDSALYLCASTPGYGSSYNEQFFGPGTRLTVL.

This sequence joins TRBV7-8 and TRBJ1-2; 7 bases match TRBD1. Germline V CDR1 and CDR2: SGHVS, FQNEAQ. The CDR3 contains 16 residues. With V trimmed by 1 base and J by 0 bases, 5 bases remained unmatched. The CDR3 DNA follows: TGTGCCAGCAGCTTAGAAGGGGGCACGGCTAACTATGGCTACACCTTC. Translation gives CASSLEGGTANYGYTF.

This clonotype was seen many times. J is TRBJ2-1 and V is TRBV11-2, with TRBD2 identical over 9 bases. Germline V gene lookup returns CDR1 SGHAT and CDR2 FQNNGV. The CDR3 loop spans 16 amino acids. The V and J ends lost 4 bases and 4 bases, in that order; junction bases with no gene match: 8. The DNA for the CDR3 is TGTGCCAGCAGCTCCCAGACTAGCGGAATATACAATGAGCAGTTCTTC. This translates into CASSSQTSGIYNEQFF. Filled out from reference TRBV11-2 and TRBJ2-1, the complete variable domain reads EAGVAQSPRYKIIEKRQSVAFWCNPISGHATLYWYQQILGQGPKLLIQFQNNGVVDDSQLPKDRFSAERLKGVDSTLKIQPAKLEDSAVYLCASSSQTSGIYNEQFFGPGTRLTVL.

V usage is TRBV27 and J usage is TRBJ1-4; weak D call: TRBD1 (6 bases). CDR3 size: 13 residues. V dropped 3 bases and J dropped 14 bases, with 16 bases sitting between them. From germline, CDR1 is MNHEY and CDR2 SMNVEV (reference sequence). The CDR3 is CASSFLRGAKLFF. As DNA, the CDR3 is TGTGCCAGCAGTTTTTTGCGGGGGGCTAAGCTGTTTTTT.

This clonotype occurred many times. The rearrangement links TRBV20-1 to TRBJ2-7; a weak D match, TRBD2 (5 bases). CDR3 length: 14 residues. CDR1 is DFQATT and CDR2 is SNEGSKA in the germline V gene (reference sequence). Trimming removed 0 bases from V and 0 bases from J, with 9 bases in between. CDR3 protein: CSARDKAASYEQYF. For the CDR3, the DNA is TGCAGTGCTAGAGATAAAGCGGCCTCCTACGAGCAGTACTTC.

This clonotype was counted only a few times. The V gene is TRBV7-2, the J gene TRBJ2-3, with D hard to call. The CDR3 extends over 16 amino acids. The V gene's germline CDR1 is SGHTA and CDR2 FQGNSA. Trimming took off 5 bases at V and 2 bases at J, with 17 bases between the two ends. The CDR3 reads CASSTFWPTLTDTQYF. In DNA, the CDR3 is TGTGCCAGCAGCACCTTTTGGCCTACCCTCACAGATACGCAGTATTTT.

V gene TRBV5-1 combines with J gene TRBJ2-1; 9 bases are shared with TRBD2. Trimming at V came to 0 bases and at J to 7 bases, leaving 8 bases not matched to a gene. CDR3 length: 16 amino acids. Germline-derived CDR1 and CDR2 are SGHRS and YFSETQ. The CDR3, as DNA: TGCGCCAGCAGCTTGGGGAGTCTAGCGGGACAAAATGAGCAGTTCTTC. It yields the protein CASSLGSLAGQNEQFF.

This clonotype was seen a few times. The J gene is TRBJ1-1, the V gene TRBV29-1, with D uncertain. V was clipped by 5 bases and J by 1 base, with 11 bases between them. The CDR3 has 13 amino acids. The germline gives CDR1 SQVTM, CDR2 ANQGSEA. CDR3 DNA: TGCAGCGTTTACGGGCTGCCGAACACTGAAGCTTTCTTT. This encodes CSVYGLPNTEAFF.

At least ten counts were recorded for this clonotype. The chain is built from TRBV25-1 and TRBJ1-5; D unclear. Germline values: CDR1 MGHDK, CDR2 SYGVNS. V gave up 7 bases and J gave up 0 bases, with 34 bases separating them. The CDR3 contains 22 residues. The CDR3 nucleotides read TGTGCCAGCATTCCTTTTCCCGGTACACCCACAGCCATCGATCATAGCAATCAGCCCCAGCATTTT. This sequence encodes CASIPFPGTPTAIDHSNQPQHF.

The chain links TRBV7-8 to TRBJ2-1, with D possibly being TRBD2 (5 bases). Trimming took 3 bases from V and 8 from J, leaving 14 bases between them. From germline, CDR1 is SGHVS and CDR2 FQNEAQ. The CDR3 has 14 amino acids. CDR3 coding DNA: TGTGCCAGCAGCTTTGGTGGGAGCTTGGATGAGCAGTTCTTC. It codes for CASSFGGSLDEQFF.

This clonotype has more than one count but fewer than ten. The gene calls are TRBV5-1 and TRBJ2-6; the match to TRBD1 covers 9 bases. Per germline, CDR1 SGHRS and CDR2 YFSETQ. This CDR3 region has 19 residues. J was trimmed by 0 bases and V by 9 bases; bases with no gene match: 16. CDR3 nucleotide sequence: TGCGCCACGGGACAGGGACGTTCCCAATCGCCCTCTGGGGCCAACGTCCTGACTTTC. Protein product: CATGQGRSQSPSGANVLTF. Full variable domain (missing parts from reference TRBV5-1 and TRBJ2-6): KAGVTQTPRYLIKTRGQQVTLSCSPISGHRSVSWYQQTPGQGLQFLFEYFSETQRNKGNFPGRFSGRQFSNSRSEMNVSTLELGDSALYLCATGQGRSQSPSGANVLTFGAGSRLTVL.

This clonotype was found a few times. DNA of the CDR3: TGCAGTGCTCCCTCCCCGACAGCCGGCAACACTGAAGCTTTCTTT. Its protein is CSAPSPTAGNTEAFF. The V call is TRBV20-1, the J call TRBJ1-1, with D possibly being TRBD1 (5 bases). The V gene lost 5 bases and the J gene lost 2 bases, with 18 bases spanning the gap. Germline V gives CDR1 DFQATT, CDR2 SNEGSKA (reference sequence). This CDR3 region has 15 residues.

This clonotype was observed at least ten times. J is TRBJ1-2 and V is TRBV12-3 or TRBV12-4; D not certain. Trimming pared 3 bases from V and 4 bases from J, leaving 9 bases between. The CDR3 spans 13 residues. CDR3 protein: CASSFLPVYGYTF. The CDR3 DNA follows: TGTGCCAGCAGTTTTTTGCCAGTCTATGGCTACACCTTC.

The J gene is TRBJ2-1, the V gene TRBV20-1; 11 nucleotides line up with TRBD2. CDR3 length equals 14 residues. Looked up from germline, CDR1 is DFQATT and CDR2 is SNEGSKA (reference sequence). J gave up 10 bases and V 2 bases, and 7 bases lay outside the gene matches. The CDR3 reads CSARSGLAATEQFF. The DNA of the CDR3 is TGCAGTGCTAGATCGGGACTAGCGGCGACCGAGCAGTTCTTC.